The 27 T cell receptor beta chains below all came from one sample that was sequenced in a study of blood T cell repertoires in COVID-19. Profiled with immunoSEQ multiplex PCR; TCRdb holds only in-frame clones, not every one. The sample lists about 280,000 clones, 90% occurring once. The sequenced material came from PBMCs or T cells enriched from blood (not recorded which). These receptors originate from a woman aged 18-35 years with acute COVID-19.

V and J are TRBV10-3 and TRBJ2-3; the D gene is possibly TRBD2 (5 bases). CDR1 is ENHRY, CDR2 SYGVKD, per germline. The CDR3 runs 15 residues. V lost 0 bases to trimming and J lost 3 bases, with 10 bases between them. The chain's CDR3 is CAISESLRATDTQYF. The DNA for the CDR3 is TGTGCCATCAGTGAGTCCTTGCGGGCGACAGATACGCAGTATTTT.

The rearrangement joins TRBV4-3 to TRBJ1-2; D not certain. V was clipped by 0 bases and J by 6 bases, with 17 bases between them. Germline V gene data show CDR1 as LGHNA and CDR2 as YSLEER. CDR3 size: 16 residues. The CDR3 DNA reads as TGCGCCAGCAGCCAAGATCGCTCCCGCAGGTCAGATGGCTACACCTTC. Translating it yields CASSQDRSRRSDGYTF.

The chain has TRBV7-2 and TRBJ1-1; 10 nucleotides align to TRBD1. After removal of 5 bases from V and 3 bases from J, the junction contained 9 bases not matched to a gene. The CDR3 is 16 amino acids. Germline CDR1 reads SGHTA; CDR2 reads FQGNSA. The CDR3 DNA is TGTGCCAGCAGCGACCGACAGGGGGCGCAGGACACTGAAGCTTTCTTT. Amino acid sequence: CASSDRQGAQDTEAFF.

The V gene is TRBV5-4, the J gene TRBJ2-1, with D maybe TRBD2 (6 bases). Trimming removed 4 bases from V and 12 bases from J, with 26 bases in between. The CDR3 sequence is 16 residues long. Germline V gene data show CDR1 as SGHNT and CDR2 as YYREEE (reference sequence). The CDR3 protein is CASSDQRAVPTMRQFF. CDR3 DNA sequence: TGTGCCAGCAGCGACCAGCGGGCCGTACCTACAATGAGGCAGTTCTTC.

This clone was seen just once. CDR3 nucleotides: TGTGCCAGCAGTCGGACAGCCCCTAGCACAGATACGCAGTATTTT. Its protein product is CASSRTAPSTDTQYF. The rearrangement joins TRBV6-5 to TRBJ2-3; D is possibly TRBD1 (6 bases). Germline CDR1 is MNHEY and CDR2 is SVGAGI. The V end was cut by 5 bases, the J end by 0 bases, with 12 bases between. This CDR3 has 15 residues.

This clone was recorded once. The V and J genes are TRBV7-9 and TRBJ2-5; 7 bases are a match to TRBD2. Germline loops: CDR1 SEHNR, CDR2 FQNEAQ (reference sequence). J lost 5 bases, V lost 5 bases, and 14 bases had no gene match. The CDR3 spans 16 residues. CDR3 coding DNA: TGTGCCAGCAGCCCTCCCGGGGAGGGGACCGAGGAGACCCAGTACTTC. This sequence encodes CASSPPGEGTEETQYF.

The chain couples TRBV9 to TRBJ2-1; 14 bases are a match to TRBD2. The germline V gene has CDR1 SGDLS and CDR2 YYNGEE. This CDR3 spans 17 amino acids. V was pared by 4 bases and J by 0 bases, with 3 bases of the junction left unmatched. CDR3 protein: CASSPGTSGSSYNEQFF. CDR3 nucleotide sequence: TGTGCCAGCAGCCCAGGGACTAGCGGGAGCTCCTACAATGAGCAGTTCTTC.

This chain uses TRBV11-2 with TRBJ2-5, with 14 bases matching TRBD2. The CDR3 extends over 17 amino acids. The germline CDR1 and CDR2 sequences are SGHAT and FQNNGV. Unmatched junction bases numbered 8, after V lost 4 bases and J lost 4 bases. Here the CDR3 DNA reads TGTGCCAGCAGCTCCGCCGAGGGGACTAGCGGGAGAGAGACCCAGTACTTC. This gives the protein CASSSAEGTSGRETQYF.

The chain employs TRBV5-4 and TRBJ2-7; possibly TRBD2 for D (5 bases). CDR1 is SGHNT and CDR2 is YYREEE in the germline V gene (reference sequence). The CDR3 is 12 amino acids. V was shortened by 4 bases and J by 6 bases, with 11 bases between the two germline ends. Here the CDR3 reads CASSHVAGEQYF. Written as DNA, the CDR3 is TGTGCCAGCAGCCACGTCGCGGGCGAGCAGTACTTC.

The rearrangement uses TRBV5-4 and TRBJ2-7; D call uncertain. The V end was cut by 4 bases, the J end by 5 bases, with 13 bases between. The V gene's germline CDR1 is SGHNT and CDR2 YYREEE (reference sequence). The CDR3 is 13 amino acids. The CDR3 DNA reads TGTGCCAGCAGCCGCGGTATTCAGAACGAGCAGTACTTC. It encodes CASSRGIQNEQYF.

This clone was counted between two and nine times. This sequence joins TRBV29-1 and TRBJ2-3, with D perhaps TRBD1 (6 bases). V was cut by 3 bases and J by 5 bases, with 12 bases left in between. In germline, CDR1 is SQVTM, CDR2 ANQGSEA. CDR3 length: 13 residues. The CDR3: CSVDGQPQDTQYF. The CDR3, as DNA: TGCAGCGTTGACGGACAGCCACAAGATACGCAGTATTTT.

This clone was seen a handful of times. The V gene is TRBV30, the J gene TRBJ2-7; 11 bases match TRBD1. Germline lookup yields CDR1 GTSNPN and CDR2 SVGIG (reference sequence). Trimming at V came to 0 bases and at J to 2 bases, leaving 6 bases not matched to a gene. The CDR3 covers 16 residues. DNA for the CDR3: TGTGCCTGGAGTGTACGTCCGGGACAGGGGGCCTACGAGCAGTACTTC. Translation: CAWSVRPGQGAYEQYF.

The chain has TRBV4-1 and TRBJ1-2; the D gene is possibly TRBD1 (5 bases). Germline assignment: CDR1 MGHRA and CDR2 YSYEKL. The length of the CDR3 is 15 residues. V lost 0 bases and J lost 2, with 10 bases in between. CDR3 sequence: CASSQEGPTNYGYTF. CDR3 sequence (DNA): TGCGCCAGCAGCCAAGAGGGGCCAACCAACTATGGCTACACCTTC.

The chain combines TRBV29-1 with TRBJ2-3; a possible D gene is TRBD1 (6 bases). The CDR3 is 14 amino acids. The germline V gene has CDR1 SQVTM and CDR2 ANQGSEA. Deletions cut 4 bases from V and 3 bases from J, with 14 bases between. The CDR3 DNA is TGCAGCGTTGTCCCGGGACACTCAACAGATACGCAGTATTTT. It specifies CSVVPGHSTDTQYF.

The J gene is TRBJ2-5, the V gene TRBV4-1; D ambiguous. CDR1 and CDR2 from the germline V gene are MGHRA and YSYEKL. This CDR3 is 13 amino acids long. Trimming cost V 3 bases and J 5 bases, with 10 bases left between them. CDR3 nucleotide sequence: TGCGCCAGCAGCCAGGTGGGCCGGGAGACCCAGTACTTC. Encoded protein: CASSQVGRETQYF.

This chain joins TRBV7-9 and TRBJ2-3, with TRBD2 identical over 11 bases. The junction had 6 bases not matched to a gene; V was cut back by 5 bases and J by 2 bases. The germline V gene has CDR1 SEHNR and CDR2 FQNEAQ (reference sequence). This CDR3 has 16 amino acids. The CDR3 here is CASSRGLAGITDTQYF. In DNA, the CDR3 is TGTGCCAGCAGCCGAGGACTAGCGGGCATCACAGATACGCAGTATTTT.

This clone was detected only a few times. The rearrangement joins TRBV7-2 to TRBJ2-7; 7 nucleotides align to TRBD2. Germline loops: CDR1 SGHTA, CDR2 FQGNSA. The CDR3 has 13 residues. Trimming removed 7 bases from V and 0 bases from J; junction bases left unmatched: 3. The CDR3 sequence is CASTSGRSYEQYF. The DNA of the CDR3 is TGTGCCAGCACTAGCGGACGCTCCTACGAGCAGTACTTC.

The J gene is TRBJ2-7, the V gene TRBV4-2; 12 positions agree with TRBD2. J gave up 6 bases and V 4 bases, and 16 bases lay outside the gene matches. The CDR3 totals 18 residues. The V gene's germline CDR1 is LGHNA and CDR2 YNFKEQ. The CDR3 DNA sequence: TGTGCCAGCAGCCCCAAATCGGCTAGCGGGAGGGGGGGGTCCGAGCAGTACTTC. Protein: CASSPKSASGRGGSEQYF.

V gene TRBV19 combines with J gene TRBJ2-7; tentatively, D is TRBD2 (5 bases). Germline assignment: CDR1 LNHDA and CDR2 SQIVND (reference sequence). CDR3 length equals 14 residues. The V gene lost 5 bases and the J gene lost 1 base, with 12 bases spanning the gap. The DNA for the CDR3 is TGTGCCAGTAGTCCCTACTCGGGATCCTACGAGCAGTACTTC. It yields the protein CASSPYSGSYEQYF.

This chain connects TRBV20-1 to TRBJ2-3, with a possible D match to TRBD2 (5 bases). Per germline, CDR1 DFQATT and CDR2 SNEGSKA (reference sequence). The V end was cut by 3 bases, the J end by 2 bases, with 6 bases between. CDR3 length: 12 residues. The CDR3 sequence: CSASSATDTQYF. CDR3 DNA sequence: TGCAGTGCTAGTAGCGCCACAGATACGCAGTATTTT.

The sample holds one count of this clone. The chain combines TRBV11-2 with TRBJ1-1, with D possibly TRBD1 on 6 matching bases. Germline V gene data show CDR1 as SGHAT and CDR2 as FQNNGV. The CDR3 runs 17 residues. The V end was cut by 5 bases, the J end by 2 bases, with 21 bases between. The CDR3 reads CASSIRQGMLGNTEAFF. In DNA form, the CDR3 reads TGTGCCAGCAGCATCCGCCAGGGGATGTTGGGAAACACTGAAGCTTTCTTT.

The CDR3, as DNA: TGTGCCAGCAGCCCCGGCAGGGGGCCAGGCATGAATCAGCCCCAGCATTTT. Encoded protein: CASSPGRGPGMNQPQHF. The chain joins TRBV27 to TRBJ1-5; the match to TRBD1 covers 8 bases. The CDR3 totals 17 residues. J lost 4 bases, V lost 6 bases, and 14 bases had no gene match. Germline-derived CDR1 and CDR2 are MNHEY and SMNVEV (reference sequence).

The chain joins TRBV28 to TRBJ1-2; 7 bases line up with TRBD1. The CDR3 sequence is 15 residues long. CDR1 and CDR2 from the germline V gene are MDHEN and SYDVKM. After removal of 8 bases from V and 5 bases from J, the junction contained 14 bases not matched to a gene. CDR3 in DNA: TGTGCCAGCGGAACACATAGACAGGGAAGGTATGGCTACACCTTC. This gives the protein CASGTHRQGRYGYTF.

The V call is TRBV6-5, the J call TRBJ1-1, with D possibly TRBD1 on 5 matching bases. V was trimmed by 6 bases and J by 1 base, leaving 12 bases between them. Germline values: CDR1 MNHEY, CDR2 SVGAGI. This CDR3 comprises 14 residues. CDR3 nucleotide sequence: TGTGCCAGCAGGGAGACAGTCGAGAACACTGAAGCTTTCTTT. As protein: CASRETVENTEAFF.

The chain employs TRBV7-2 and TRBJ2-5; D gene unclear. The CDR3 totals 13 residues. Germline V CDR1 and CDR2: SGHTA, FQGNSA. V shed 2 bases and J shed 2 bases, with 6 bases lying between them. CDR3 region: CASSLSRQETQYF. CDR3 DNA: TGTGCCAGCAGCTTATCGAGGCAAGAGACCCAGTACTTC.

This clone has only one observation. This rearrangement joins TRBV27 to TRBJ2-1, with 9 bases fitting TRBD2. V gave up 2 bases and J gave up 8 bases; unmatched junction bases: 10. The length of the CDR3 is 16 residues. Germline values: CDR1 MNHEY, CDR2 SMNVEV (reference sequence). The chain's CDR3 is CASSLIAGEVVDEQFF. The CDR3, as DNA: TGTGCCAGCAGTTTAATAGCGGGAGAGGTTGTCGATGAGCAGTTCTTC.

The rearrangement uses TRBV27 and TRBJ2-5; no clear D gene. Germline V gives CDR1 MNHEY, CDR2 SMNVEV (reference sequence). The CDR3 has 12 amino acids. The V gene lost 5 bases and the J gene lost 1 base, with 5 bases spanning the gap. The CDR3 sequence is CASSLSQETQYF. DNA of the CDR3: TGTGCCAGCAGTCTGTCCCAAGAGACCCAGTACTTC.